Listed below are T cell receptor beta chains from one sample, sequenced in a study of shared clonotypes between healthy human individuals. Clones were read by immunoSEQ multiplex PCR, and TCRdb kept only the in-frame ones, dropping some. The sample lists 450,000 to 650,000 clones, around 76% occurring once. The sequenced sample consisted of PBMCs. The source is a middle-aged woman in good health. Some clones in this sample may be carry-over from other donors' samples. The CDR3 runs from the conserved cysteine through the conserved F or W. D genes are given only for firm matches. A row's size may be missing; if present it is once, few, many or a size class.

>.|TRBV7-6|.|TRBJ2-5
CASSPRGSFEQETQYF
TGTGCCAGCAGCCCCCGCGGGTCTTTCGAACAAGAGACCCAGTACTTC
>.|TRBV30|.|TRBJ2-1
CAWRAAASYNEQFF
TGTGCCTGGAGAGCAGCAGCTTCCTACAATGAGCAGTTCTTC
>.|TRBV6-6|.|TRBJ1-2
CASSDSGTAYGYTF
TGTGCCAGCAGCGACTCGGGGACGGCCTATGGCTACACCTTC
>.|TRBV7-9|.|TRBJ2-3
CASSLNVGLIGTDTQYF
TGTGCCAGCAGCTTAAACGTCGGCCTTATAGGCACAGATACGCAGTATTTT
>.|TRBV14|.|TRBJ1-4
CASSQARAGWNEKLFF
TGTGCCAGCAGCCAAGCTCGGGCAGGGTGGAATGAAAAACTGTTTTTT
>.|TRBV6-1|.|TRBJ2-5
CASGSLLETQYF
TGTGCCAGCGGGAGTTTGTTAGAGACCCAGTACTTC
>.|TRBV7-9|few|TRBJ1-5
CASSLGEGQPQHF
TGTGCCAGCAGCTTAGGGGAAGGGCAGCCCCAGCATTTT
>TRBD2|TRBV28|.|TRBJ2-7
CASSLIGTSGPSPQYF
TGTGCCAGCAGTCTTATAGGGACTAGCGGGCCCAGCCCGCAGTACTTC
>.|TRBV11-2|many|TRBJ1-6
CASTLRTDSPLHF
TGTGCCAGCACCCTCAGGACGGATTCACCCCTCCACTTT
>TRBD1|TRBV2|.|TRBJ2-7
CASSGQGYEQYF
TGTGCCAGCAGCGGACAGGGGTACGAGCAGTACTTC
>TRBD2|TRBV7-2|.|TRBJ2-5
CASSLNSGGETQYF
TGTGCCAGCAGCTTAAATTCGGGGGGGGAGACCCAGTACTTC
>.|TRBV7-3|.|TRBJ2-1
CASSLYADEQFF
TGTGCCAGCAGCTTATACGCGGATGAGCAGTTCTTC
>.|TRBV18|.|TRBJ2-7
CASSPPGGLGLVYEQYF
TGTGCCAGCTCACCACCGGGGGGGCTGGGATTGGTCTACGAGCAGTACTTC
>.|TRBV28|once|TRBJ1-1
CASISWIGKRGTEAFF
TGTGCCAGCATTTCCTGGATAGGTAAGCGGGGCACTGAAGCTTTCTTT
>.|TRBV5-6|.|TRBJ1-3
CASITRVPSGNTIYF
TGTGCCAGCATCACCCGGGTGCCCTCTGGAAACACCATATATTTT
>.|TRBV15|.|TRBJ2-3
CATSRDLQSTDTQYF
TGTGCCACCAGCAGAGATTTGCAGAGCACAGATACGCAGTATTTT
>.|TRBV29-1|.|TRBJ1-1
CSVGRVNRGEAFF
TGCAGCGTGGGACGTGTTAACCGCGGTGAAGCTTTCTTT
>.|TRBV2|.|TRBJ1-5
CASRGWGDQPQHF
TGTGCCAGCAGGGGATGGGGGGACCAGCCCCAGCATTTT
>.|TRBV6-1|once|TRBJ2-4
CASSEALWAKNIQYF
TGTGCCAGCAGTGAAGCGTTGTGGGCCAAAAACATTCAGTACTTC
>.|TRBV18|once|TRBJ2-7
CASSPMGNEQYF
TGTGCCAGCTCACCAATGGGGAACGAGCAGTACTTC
>.|TRBV27|few|TRBJ1-5
CASSLSGRLGNQPQHF
TGTGCCAGCAGTTTATCGGGCAGGCTTGGCAATCAGCCCCAGCATTTT
>.|TRBV2|.|TRBJ1-2
CASSVGNNYGYTF
TGTGCCAGCAGTGTGGGGAACAACTATGGCTACACCTTC
>.|TRBV2|few|TRBJ2-5
CASKGEGAETQYF
TGTGCCAGCAAAGGGGAGGGGGCAGAGACCCAGTACTTC
>TRBD1|TRBV5-1|.|TRBJ2-3
CASSSGTGGRTDTQYF
TGCGCCAGCAGCTCTGGGACAGGGGGCCGGACAGATACGCAGTATTTT
>.|TRBV11-2|.|TRBJ2-7
CASSLETGLHEQYF
TGTGCCAGCAGCTTAGAAACAGGGCTTCACGAGCAGTACTTC
>TRBD1|TRBV5-6|.|TRBJ1-2
CASSLGTGGNYGYTF
TGTGCCAGCAGCTTGGGGACAGGTGGAAACTATGGCTACACCTTC
>TRBD1|TRBV25-1|.|TRBJ2-5
CASTWAGTGRETQYF
TGTGCCAGCACCTGGGCAGGGACAGGTCGGGAGACCCAGTACTTC
>.|TRBV4-2|once|TRBJ1-2
CASSQEGGVAGYTF
TGTGCCAGCAGCCAAGAGGGAGGGGTGGCTGGCTACACCTTC
>.|TRBV19|.|TRBJ2-1
CASSMRGDEQFF
TGTGCCAGTAGTATGCGGGGAGATGAGCAGTTCTTC